The 28 T cell receptor beta chains listed next were all sequenced from one sample in a study of regulatory T cells in long-lasting Graves disease. CDR3-region Arm-PCR and iRepertoire HTBI primers produced the TCR beta libraries. TCRdb independently ran MiXCR on the multiplex PCR reads; one entry per CDR3 protein. In the table there are about 560,000 distinct CDR3 sequences, about 16% of which are singletons. Time point denoted: newly diagnosed GD, antithyroid drugs for less than 3 months. Making the TCR library involved RNA that had been extracted from PBMCs. The same sample was also studied in work on T cells in Graves' hyperthyroidism and ophthalmopathy.

The source was peripheral blood mononuclear cells (PBMCs), collected at new diagnosis, from a patient treated with antithyroid drugs. These receptors all stem from a man aged 18 to 29 with Graves disease.

This clonotype was detected once. Just one base apart from a much larger clone, this may be a read error. This chain joins TRBV20-1 and TRBJ2-1, with TRBD2 matching 11 bases. CDR1 and CDR2 from the germline V gene are DFQATT and SNEGSKA (reference sequence). There are 19 residues in the CDR3. With 3 bases clipped from V and 2 bases from J, the junction kept 15 bases outside the gene matches. The CDR3 DNA sequence: TGCAGTGCTAGCGGGGAAGGACTAGCGGGCCTTAGCCCCTACAATGAGCAGTTCTTC. It codes for CSASGEGLAGLSPYNEQFF.

This clonotype appeared a few times. The chain has TRBV12-3 or TRBV12-4 and TRBJ2-3; maybe TRBD2 (5 bases). The CDR3 runs to 15 residues. V lost 3 bases to trimming and J lost 1 base, with 11 bases between them. The CDR3 DNA reads as TGTGCCAGCAGTTTGAGGGTTTGGGGCACAGATACGCAGTATTTT. The encoded protein is CASSLRVWGTDTQYF.

The chain combines TRBV18 with TRBJ2-1; TRBD2 matches 14 bases. Looked up from germline, CDR1 is KGHSH and CDR2 is LQKENI. The V and J ends lost 3 bases and 2 bases, in that order; junction bases with no gene match: 12. The CDR3 length is 20 residues. The CDR3 DNA sequence: TGTGCCAGCTCACCGAGCGGACTAGCGGGAGGAGGGGTCACCTACAATGAGCAGTTCTTC. This codes for CASSPSGLAGGGVTYNEQFF.

This clonotype appeared a few times. This chain links TRBV6-5 with TRBJ2-3, with D possibly being TRBD2 (5 bases). This CDR3 has 13 amino acids. The ends were cut back, 4 bases at V and 3 bases at J, with 8 bases in the middle. Per the germline V gene, CDR1 is MNHEY and CDR2 is SVGAGI. The CDR3 sequence is CASSSLATDTQYF. The CDR3 coding sequence is TGTGCCAGCAGTTCGCTAGCTACAGATACGCAGTATTTT.

As concerns this clonotype: A read error may be the cause here, since a much bigger clone is one base away. The chain recombines TRBV28 with TRBJ2-7; 7 nucleotides line up with TRBD1. The germline V gene encodes CDR1 MDHEN and CDR2 SYDVKM. J gave up 6 bases and V 7 bases, and 9 bases lay outside the gene matches. This CDR3 region has 13 residues. For the CDR3, the DNA is TGTGCCAGCACGGCCAGGGGGAGTTGCGAGCAGTACTTC. Translating gives CASTARGSCEQYF. Complete variable domain (other parts from reference TRBV28 and TRBJ2-7): DVKVTQSSRYLVKRTGEKVFLECVQDMDHENMFWYRQDPGLGLRLIYFSYDVKMKEKGDIPEGYSVSREKKERFSLILESASTNQTSMYLCASTARGSCEQYFGPGTRLTVT.

This clonotype was seen repeatedly, ten times or more. The genes are TRBV12-3 or TRBV12-4 and TRBJ2-7, with TRBD1 matching over 11 bases. The J segment lost 7 bases and the V segment lost 6 bases, leaving 5 bases of the junction unmatched. The CDR3 totals 13 residues. As DNA, the CDR3 is TGTGCCAGCAGCACCGGGACAGGGGGAGAGCAGTACTTC. This codes for CASSTGTGGEQYF.

At least ten counts were recorded for this clonotype. The rearrangement uses TRBV28 and TRBJ2-7; 8 nucleotides align to TRBD1. The germline V gene has CDR1 MDHEN and CDR2 SYDVKM. Losses at the gene ends were 2 bases for V and 6 bases for J; bases not matched to a gene: 6. There are 14 residues in the CDR3. CDR3 sequence reads: CASSLPGGWGEQYF. DNA of the CDR3: TGTGCCAGCAGTTTACCAGGGGGCTGGGGCGAGCAGTACTTC.

The V call is TRBV12-3 or TRBV12-4, the J call TRBJ1-4, with D maybe TRBD1 (5 bases). The V and J ends lost 6 bases and 8 bases respectively, with 16 bases between them. The CDR3 length is 14 residues. The CDR3 DNA sequence: TGTGCCAGCAGCCTTAATGCATGGGGGGAAAAACTGTTTTTT. Amino acid sequence: CASSLNAWGEKLFF.

This clonotype was counted many times. The V call is TRBV28, the J call TRBJ2-7, with 7 bases lining up with TRBD2. J gave up 0 bases and V 2 bases, and 4 bases lay outside the gene matches. The length of the CDR3 is 15 residues. Per germline, CDR1 MDHEN and CDR2 SYDVKM. CDR3 DNA: TGTGCCAGCAGTTTACGGCGGGAGCGCTCCTACGAGCAGTACTTC. It codes for CASSLRRERSYEQYF. Full variable domain (rest looked up from reference TRBV28 and TRBJ2-7): DVKVTQSSRYLVKRTGEKVFLECVQDMDHENMFWYRQDPGLGLRLIYFSYDVKMKEKGDIPEGYSVSREKKERFSLILESASTNQTSMYLCASSLRRERSYEQYFGPGTRLTVT.

This clonotype was detected only a few times. The chain combines TRBV30 with TRBJ1-3; D may be TRBD1 (5 bases). This CDR3 contains 13 residues. Germline loops: CDR1 GTSNPN, CDR2 SVGIG (reference sequence). The DNA for the CDR3 is TGTGCTTTGCTCCAGGGTGATGGAAACACCATATATTTT. Protein: CALLQGDGNTIYF.

Only a few counts were recorded for this clonotype. The V and J genes are TRBV20-1 and TRBJ2-3; D not certain. Trimming shortened V by 6 bases and J by 0 bases, and 16 bases separated the two germline ends. Germline CDR1 reads DFQATT; CDR2 reads SNEGSKA (reference sequence). The length of the CDR3 is 15 residues. CDR3 nucleotide sequence: TGCAGTGCACGCCGCCCTGAGGACAGCACAGATACGCAGTATTTT. Translating gives CSARRPEDSTDTQYF.

This clonotype was seen more than once but under ten times. This chain joins TRBV27 and TRBJ2-1; D possibly corresponds to TRBD2 (6 bases). The CDR3 spans 15 residues. Germline CDR1 is MNHEY and CDR2 is SMNVEV (reference sequence). V was shortened by 4 bases and J by 5 bases, with 15 bases between the two germline ends. This chain's CDR3 is CASSWPPRTNNEQFF. As DNA, the CDR3 is TGTGCCAGCAGTTGGCCCCCCCGGACTAACAATGAGCAGTTCTTC.

DNA of the CDR3: TGTGCCTGGAGTAAGGGCAGCCCAGATACGCAGTATTTT. Encoded protein: CAWSKGSPDTQYF. The V call is TRBV30, the J call TRBJ2-3; D unclear. The V end was cut by 2 bases, the J end by 4 bases, with 10 bases between. The CDR3 sequence is 13 residues long. Per germline, CDR1 GTSNPN and CDR2 SVGIG (reference sequence). Drawing the rest from reference TRBV30 and TRBJ2-3, the complete variable domain is SQTIHQWPATLVQPVGSPLSLECTVEGTSNPNLYWYRQAAGRGLQLLFYSVGIGQISSEVPQNLSASRPQDRQFILSSKKLLLSDSGFYLCAWSKGSPDTQYFGPGTRLTVL.

This clonotype has a handful of counts. The rearrangement links TRBV10-3 to TRBJ1-3; D uncertain. Trimming cost V 9 bases and J 4 bases, with 13 bases left between them. Germline values: CDR1 ENHRY, CDR2 SYGVKD. The CDR3 contains 13 residues. CDR3 region: CAILSALGNTIYF. CDR3 coding DNA: TGTGCCATTCTAAGCGCCCTGGGAAACACCATATATTTT.

In this sample, this clonotype turned up many times. The V call is TRBV28, the J call TRBJ1-3; no firm D call. In germline, CDR1 is MDHEN, CDR2 SYDVKM. Trimming stripped 8 bases from V and 3 bases from J, with 8 bases between. CDR3 length: 12 residues. This CDR3 reads CASETGGNTIYF. The DNA for the CDR3 is TGTGCCAGCGAGACGGGTGGAAACACCATATATTTT.

This clonotype was seen many times. The chain joins TRBV7-9 to TRBJ2-5; 9 bases line up with TRBD1. CDR1 and CDR2 from the germline V gene are SEHNR and FQNEAQ (reference sequence). The V gene end was trimmed by 7 bases and the J gene end by 3 bases; junction bases not matched to a gene: 3. This CDR3 region has 13 residues. The CDR3 region is CASNRDREETQYF. CDR3 coding DNA: TGTGCCAGCAACCGGGACAGGGAAGAGACCCAGTACTTC.

The gene calls are TRBV7-9 and TRBJ2-7; TRBD2 matches at 16 bases. The V segment lost 5 bases and the J segment 3 bases; nucleotides outside the gene matches: 10. CDR1 and CDR2 (germline): SEHNR, FQNEAQ (reference sequence). The CDR3 contains 18 residues. The CDR3 nucleotides are TGTGCCAGCAGCCCCCCGGGACTAGCGGGAGGGCCGGTCTACGAGCAGTACTTC. Protein sequence: CASSPPGLAGGPVYEQYF.

This clonotype was recorded a few times. This chain joins TRBV27 and TRBJ2-3, with 8 bases lining up with TRBD2. V shed 3 bases and J 5 bases; nucleotides not matched to a gene: 7. The CDR3 contains 15 residues. Germline CDR1 MNHEY, CDR2 SMNVEV (reference sequence). CDR3 DNA: TGTGCCAGCAGTTTTTGGGGGCTAGCGGGAGATACGCAGTATTTT. Amino acid sequence: CASSFWGLAGDTQYF.

In the case of this clonotype: A much larger clone sits a single nucleotide away, making a read error possible. The V and J genes are TRBV7-8 and TRBJ2-4; 7 bases are shared with TRBD1. CDR1 and CDR2 (germline): SGHVS, FQNEAQ. The CDR3 runs 12 residues. CDR3 sequence reads: CASSWDRNIRYF. DNA for the CDR3: TGTGCCAGCAGCTGGGACAGAAACATTCGGTACTTC.

This clonotype was found many times. This chain connects TRBV11-2 to TRBJ2-7; D is unresolved. The CDR3 has 14 amino acids. Germline loops: CDR1 SGHAT, CDR2 FQNNGV. Trimming took off 5 bases at V and 0 bases at J, with 11 bases between the two ends. The CDR3 DNA sequence: TGTGCCAGCAGCCTAATCTCCCGCTCCTACGAGCAGTACTTC. Translation gives CASSLISRSYEQYF.

The chain couples TRBV28 to TRBJ2-1; no reliable D call. Germline loops: CDR1 MDHEN, CDR2 SYDVKM. V was clipped by 7 bases and J by 5 bases, with 15 bases between them. The CDR3 spans 14 residues. CDR3 DNA sequence: TGTGCCAGCATCGGGCATCCCCTTAACAATGAGCAGTTCTTC. This translates into CASIGHPLNNEQFF. Based on the CDR3 plus reference TRBV28 and TRBJ2-1, the full variable domain is DVKVTQSSRYLVKRTGEKVFLECVQDMDHENMFWYRQDPGLGLRLIYFSYDVKMKEKGDIPEGYSVSREKKERFSLILESASTNQTSMYLCASIGHPLNNEQFFGPGTRLTVL.

Comments on this clonotype: A much larger clone differs from this one at a single base, so this may be a read error. CDR3 protein: CTSSSGQVANTEAFF. For the CDR3, the DNA is TGCACCAGCAGCTCGGGACAGGTTGCTAACACTGAAGCTTTCTTT. The rearrangement links TRBV5-1 to TRBJ1-1, with 8 bases identical to TRBD1. The CDR3 spans 15 residues. The germline gives CDR1 SGHRS, CDR2 YFSETQ.

In this sample, this clonotype turned up many times. This chain uses TRBV12-3 or TRBV12-4 with TRBJ2-7; D call uncertain. This CDR3 has 12 residues. The V and J ends lost 1 base and 6 bases respectively, with 7 bases between them. CDR3 in amino acids: CASSLGRTEQYF. The CDR3 coding sequence is TGTGCCAGCAGTTTAGGGCGGACCGAGCAGTACTTC.

This clonotype has a count of ten or more. The V and J genes are TRBV7-9 and TRBJ2-7, with D perhaps being TRBD1 or TRBD2 (5 bases each). Germline assignment: CDR1 SEHNR and CDR2 FQNEAQ (reference sequence). Trimming shortened V by 5 bases and J by 6 bases, and 20 bases separated the two germline ends. CDR3 length: 15 amino acids. In DNA, the CDR3 is TGTGCCAGCAGCGACAATCACCGAGCGAGGGGCGAGCAGTACTTC. The encoded protein is CASSDNHRARGEQYF. The variable domain in full, with the rest retrieved from reference TRBV7-9 and TRBJ2-7, is DTGVSQNPRHKITKRGQNVTFRCDPISEHNRLYWYRQTLGQGPEFLTYFQNEAQLEKSRLLSDRFSAERPKGSFSTLEIQRTEQGDSAMYLCASSDNHRARGEQYFGPGTRLTVT.

This clonotype was detected ten times or more. The chain uses TRBV28 and TRBJ1-6; D is undetermined. The ends were cut back, 4 bases at V and 7 bases at J, with 8 bases in the middle. Looked up from germline, CDR1 is MDHEN and CDR2 is SYDVKM. This CDR3 has 13 amino acids. This CDR3 reads CASSSPQNSPLHF. Here the CDR3 DNA reads TGTGCCAGCAGTTCCCCGCAGAATTCACCCCTCCACTTT.

The genes are TRBV28 and TRBJ2-7; TRBD1 aligns across 8 bases. The CDR3 totals 16 residues. The V segment lost 7 bases and the J segment 3 bases; nucleotides outside the gene matches: 14. Germline CDR1 and CDR2: MDHEN and SYDVKM. The chain's CDR3 is CASTPQGASWFYEQYF. The CDR3 region has the DNA TGTGCCAGCACCCCCCAGGGGGCATCGTGGTTCTACGAGCAGTACTTC.

Written as DNA, the CDR3 is TGTGCCAGCAGTTCCGGGACTTTCGCCTCTGGGGCCAACGTCCTGACTTTC. Protein sequence: CASSSGTFASGANVLTF. The rearrangement links TRBV6-5 to TRBJ2-6, with D perhaps matching TRBD2 (6 bases). The CDR3 is 17 amino acids. The germline V gene has CDR1 MNHEY and CDR2 SVGAGI. Trimming left V 4 bases short and J 0 bases short, with 13 bases between.

The chain combines TRBV29-1 with TRBJ2-3, with a possible D match to TRBD2 (6 bases). The length of the CDR3 is 15 residues. Trimming left V 2 bases short and J 4 bases short, with 16 bases between. Germline V gene sequence: CDR1 SQVTM, CDR2 ANQGSEA. This chain's CDR3 is CSVEQVGGPSDTQYF. The CDR3 region has the DNA TGCAGCGTTGAACAGGTTGGAGGGCCTTCAGATACGCAGTATTTT.